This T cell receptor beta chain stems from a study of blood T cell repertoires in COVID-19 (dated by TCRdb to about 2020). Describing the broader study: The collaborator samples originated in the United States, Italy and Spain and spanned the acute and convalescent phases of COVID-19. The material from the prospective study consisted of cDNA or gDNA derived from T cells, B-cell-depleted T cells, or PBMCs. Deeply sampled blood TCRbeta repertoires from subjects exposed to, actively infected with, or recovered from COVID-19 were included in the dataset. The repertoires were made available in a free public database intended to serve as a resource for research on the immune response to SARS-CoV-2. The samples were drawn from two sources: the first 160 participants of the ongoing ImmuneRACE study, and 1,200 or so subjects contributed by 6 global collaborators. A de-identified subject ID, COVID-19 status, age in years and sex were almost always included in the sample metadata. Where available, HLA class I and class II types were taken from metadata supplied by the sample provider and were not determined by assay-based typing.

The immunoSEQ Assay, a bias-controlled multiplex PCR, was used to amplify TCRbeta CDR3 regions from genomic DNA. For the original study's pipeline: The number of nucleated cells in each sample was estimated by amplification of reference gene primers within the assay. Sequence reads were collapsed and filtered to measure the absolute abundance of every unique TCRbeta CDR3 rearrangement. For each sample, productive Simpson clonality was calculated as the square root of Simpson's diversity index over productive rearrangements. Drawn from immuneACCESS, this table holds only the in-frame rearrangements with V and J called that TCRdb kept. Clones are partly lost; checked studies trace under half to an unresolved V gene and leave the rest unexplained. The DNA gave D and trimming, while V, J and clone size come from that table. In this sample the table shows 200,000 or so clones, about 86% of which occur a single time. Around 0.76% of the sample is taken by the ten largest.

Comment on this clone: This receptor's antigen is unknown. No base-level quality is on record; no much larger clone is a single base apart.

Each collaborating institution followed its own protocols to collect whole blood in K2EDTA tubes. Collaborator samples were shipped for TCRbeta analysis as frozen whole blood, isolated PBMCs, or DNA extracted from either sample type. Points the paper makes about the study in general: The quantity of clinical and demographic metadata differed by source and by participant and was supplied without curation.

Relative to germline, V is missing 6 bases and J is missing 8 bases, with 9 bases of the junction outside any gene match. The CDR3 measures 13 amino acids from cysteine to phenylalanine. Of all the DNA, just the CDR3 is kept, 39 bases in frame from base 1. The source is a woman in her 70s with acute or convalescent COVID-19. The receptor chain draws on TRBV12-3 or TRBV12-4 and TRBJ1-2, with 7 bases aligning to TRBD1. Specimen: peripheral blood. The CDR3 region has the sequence CASRLQGSWGYTF. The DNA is TGTGCCAGCAGGTTACAGGGGTCTTGGGGCTACACCTTC.